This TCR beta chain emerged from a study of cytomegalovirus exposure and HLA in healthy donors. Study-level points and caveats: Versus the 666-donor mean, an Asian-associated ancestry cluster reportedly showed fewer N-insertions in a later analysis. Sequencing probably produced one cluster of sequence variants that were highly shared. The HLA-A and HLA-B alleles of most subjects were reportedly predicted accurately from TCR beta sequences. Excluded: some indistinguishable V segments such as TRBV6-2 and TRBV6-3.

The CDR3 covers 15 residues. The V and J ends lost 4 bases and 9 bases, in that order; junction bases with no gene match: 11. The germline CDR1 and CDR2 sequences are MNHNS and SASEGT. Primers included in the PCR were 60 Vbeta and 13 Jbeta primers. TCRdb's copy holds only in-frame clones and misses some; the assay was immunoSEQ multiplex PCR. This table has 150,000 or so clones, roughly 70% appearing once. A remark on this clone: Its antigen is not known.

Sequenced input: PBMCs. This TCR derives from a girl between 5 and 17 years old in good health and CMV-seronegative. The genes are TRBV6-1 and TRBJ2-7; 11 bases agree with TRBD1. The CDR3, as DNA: TGTGCCAGCAGTGCAAGCGGGACAGGGGGAGACGGGCAGTACTTC. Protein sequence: CASSASGTGGDGQYF.